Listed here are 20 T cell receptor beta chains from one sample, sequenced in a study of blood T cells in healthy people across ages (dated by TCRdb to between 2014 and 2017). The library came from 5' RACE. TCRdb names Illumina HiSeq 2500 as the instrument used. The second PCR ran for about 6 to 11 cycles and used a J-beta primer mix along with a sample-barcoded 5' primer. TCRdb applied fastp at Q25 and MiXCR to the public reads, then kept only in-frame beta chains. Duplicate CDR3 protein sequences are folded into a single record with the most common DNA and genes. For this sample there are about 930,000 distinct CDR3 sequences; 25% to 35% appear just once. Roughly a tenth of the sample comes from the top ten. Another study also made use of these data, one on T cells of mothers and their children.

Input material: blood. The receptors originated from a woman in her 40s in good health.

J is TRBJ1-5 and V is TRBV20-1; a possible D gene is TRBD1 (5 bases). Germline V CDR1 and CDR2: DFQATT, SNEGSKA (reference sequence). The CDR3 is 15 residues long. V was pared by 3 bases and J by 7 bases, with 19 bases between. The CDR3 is CSASAPGQGRQPQHF. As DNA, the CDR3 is TGCAGTGCTAGCGCTCCGGGGCAGGGCAGGCAGCCCCAGCATTTT.

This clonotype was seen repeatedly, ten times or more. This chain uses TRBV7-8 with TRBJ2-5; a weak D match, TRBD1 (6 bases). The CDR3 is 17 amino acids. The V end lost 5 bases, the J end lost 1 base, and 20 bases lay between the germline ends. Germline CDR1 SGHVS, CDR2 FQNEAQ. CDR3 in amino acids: CASSPHRTDGPQETQYF. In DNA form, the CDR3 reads TGTGCCAGCAGCCCCCATCGGACAGACGGACCCCAAGAGACCCAGTACTTC.

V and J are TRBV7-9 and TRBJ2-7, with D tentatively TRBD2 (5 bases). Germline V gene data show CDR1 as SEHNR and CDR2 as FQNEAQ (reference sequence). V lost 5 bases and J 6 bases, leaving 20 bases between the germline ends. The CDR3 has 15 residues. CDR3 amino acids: CASSLGGRSEGEQYF. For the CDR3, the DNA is TGTGCCAGCAGCCTAGGCGGGCGCAGTGAGGGCGAGCAGTACTTC.

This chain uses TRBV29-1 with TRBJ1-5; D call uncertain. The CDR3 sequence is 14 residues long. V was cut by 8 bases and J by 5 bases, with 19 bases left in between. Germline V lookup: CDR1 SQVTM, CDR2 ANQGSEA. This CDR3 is CSTWTGFSDQPQHF. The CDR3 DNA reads TGCAGCACATGGACGGGGTTTTCTGATCAGCCCCAGCATTTT.

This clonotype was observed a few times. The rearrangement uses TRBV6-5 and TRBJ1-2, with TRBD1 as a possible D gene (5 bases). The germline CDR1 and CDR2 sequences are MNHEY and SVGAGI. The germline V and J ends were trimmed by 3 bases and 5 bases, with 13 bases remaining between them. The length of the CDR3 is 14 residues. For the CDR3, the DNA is TGTGCCAGCAGTTATGGGCCAGGGCGGTATGGCTACACCTTC. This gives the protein CASSYGPGRYGYTF.

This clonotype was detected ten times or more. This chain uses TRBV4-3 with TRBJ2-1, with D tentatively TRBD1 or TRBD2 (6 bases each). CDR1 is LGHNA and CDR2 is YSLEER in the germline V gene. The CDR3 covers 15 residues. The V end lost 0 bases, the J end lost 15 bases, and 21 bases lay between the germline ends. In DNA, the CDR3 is TGCGCCAGCAGCCAAGACCTGGTGGGGGGCCGTTCGAGGTTCTTC. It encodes CASSQDLVGGRSRFF.

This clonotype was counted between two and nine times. The CDR3 reads CASSLAGQALTLHF. CDR3 nucleotide sequence: TGTGCCAGCAGCTTGGCGGGACAGGCCCTCACCCTCCACTTT. This sequence joins TRBV7-9 and TRBJ1-6, with 8 bases fitting TRBD1. The V and J ends lost 3 bases and 14 bases, in that order; junction bases with no gene match: 9. In germline, CDR1 is SEHNR, CDR2 FQNEAQ (reference sequence). The CDR3 has 14 amino acids.

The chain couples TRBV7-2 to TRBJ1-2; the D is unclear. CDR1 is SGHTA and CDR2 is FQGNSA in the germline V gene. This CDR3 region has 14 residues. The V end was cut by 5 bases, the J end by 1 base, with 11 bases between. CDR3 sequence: CASSRIGSNYGYTF. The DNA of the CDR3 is TGTGCCAGCAGCCGGATAGGGAGTAACTATGGCTACACCTTC.

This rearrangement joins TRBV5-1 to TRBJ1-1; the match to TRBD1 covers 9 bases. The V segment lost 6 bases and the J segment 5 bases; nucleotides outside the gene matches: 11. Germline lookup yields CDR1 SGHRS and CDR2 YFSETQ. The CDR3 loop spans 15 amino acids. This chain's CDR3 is CASNIYRGRETEAFF. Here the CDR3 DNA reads TGCGCCAGCAATATCTACAGGGGGCGCGAAACTGAAGCTTTCTTT.

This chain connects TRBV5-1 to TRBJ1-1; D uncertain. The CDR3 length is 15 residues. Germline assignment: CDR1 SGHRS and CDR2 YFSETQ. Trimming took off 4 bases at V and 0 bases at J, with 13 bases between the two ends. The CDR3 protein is CASSPEGIMNTEAFF. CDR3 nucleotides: TGCGCCAGCAGCCCCGAGGGTATTATGAACACTGAAGCTTTCTTT.

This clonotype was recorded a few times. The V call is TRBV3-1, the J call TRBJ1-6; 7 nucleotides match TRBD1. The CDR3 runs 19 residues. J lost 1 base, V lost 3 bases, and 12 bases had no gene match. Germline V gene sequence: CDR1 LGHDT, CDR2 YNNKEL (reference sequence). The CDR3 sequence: CASSQVATGPESYNSPLHF. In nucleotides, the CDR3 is TGTGCCAGCAGCCAGGTGGCGACAGGGCCGGAGTCCTATAATTCACCCCTCCACTTT.

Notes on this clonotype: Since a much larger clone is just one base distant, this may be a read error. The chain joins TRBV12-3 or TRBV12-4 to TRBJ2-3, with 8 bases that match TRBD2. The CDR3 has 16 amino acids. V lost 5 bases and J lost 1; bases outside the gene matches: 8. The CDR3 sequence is CASSIGTRVGTDTQYF. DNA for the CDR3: TGTGCCAGCAGTATAGGGACTAGAGTTGGCACAGATACGCAGTATTTT.

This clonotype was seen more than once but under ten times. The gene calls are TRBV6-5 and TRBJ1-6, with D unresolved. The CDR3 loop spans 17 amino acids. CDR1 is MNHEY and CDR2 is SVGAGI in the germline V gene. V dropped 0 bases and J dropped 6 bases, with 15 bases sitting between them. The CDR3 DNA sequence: TGTGCCAGCAGTTACTCCAGCGGACGGAGAACTAATTCACCCCTCCACTTT. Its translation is CASSYSSGRRTNSPLHF.

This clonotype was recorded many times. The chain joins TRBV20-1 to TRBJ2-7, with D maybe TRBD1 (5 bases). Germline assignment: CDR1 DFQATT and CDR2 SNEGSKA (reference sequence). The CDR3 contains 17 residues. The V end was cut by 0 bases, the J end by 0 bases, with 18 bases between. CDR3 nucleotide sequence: TGCAGTGCTAGAGATGATTTTGGAAAGGGGATCTCCTACGAGCAGTACTTC. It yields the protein CSARDDFGKGISYEQYF.

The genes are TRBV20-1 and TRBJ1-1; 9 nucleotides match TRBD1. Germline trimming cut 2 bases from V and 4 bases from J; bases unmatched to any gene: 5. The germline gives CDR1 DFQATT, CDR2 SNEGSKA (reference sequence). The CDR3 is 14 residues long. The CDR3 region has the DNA TGCAGTGCTAGATTCCCGGACAGGGGCACTGAAGCTTTCTTT. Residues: CSARFPDRGTEAFF.

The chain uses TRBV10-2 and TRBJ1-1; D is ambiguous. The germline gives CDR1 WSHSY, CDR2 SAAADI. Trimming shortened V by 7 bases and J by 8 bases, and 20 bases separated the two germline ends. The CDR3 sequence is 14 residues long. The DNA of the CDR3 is TGCGCCAGCACTAGGACGGGGAACACTGAGGAAGCTTTCTTT. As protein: CASTRTGNTEEAFF.

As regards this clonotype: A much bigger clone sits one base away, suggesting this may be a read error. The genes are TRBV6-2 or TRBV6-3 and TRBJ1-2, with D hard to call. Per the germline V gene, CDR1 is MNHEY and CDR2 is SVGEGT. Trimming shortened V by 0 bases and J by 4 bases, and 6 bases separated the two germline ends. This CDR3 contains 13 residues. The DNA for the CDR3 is TGTGCCAGCAGTTACTCGGGCATCTATGGCTACACCTTC. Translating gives CASSYSGIYGYTF.

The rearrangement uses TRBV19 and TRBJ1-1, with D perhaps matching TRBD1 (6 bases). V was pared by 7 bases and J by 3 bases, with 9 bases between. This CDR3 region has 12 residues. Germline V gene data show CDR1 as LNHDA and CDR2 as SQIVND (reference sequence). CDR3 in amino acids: CASMDRDTEAFF. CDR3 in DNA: TGTGCCAGTATGGACAGAGACACTGAAGCTTTCTTT.

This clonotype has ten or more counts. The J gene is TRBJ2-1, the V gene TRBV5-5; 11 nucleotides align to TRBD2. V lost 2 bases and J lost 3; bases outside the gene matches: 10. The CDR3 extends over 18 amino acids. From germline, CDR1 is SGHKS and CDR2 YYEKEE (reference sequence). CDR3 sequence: CASSFGLAGGLNYNEQFF. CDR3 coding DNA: TGTGCCAGCAGCTTCGGTCTAGCGGGGGGCCTGAACTACAATGAGCAGTTCTTC.

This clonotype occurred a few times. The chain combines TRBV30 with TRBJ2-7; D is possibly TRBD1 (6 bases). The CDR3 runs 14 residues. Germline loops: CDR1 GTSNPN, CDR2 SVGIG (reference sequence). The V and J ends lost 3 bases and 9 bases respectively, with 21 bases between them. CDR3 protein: CAWRMDSRSLGQYF. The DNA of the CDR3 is TGTGCCTGGAGGATGGACAGCCGTTCCCTCGGGCAGTACTTC.